What follows are 7 T cell receptor beta chains derived from one specimen sequenced in a study of CD8 T cells in ankylosing spondylitis. TCRdb reprocessed the 5' RACE reads via MiXCR and lists one record per CDR3 protein. The sample lists 230,000 or so distinct CDR3 sequences, 18% occurring once. Specimen: blood, either unsorted or a sorted T cell fraction (not recorded which). The receptors originated from a male donor with ankylosing spondylitis or in good health (not recorded which).

In DNA, the CDR3 is TGTGCCAGCAGCTTGACTCAGGGGTCGGCCTACAATGAGCAGTTCTTC. This sequence encodes CASSLTQGSAYNEQFF. J is TRBJ2-1 and V is TRBV7-3; tentatively, D is TRBD1 (6 bases). Trimming took off 3 bases at V and 2 bases at J, with 14 bases between the two ends. The CDR3 runs to 16 residues. Looked up from germline, CDR1 is SGHTA and CDR2 is FQGTGA.

This rearrangement joins TRBV18 to TRBJ2-1; 8 bases are a match to TRBD2. Germline lookup yields CDR1 KGHSH and CDR2 LQKENI. J was trimmed by 4 bases and V by 2 bases; bases with no gene match: 10. The CDR3 loop spans 17 amino acids. CDR3 in DNA: TGTGCCAGCTCACCATCCTATGGAGCGGGAGTTTACAATGAGCAGTTCTTC. This translates into CASSPSYGAGVYNEQFF.

In this sample, this clonotype turned up a few times. V usage is TRBV20-1 and J usage is TRBJ2-3; D gene ambiguous. Germline CDR1 reads DFQATT; CDR2 reads SNEGSKA (reference sequence). Trimming stripped 5 bases from V and 6 bases from J, with 12 bases between. The CDR3 contains 12 residues. CDR3 amino acids: CSAGPQWDTQYF. As DNA, the CDR3 is TGCAGTGCTGGACCTCAATGGGATACGCAGTATTTT.

This clonotype came up a few times. The chain couples TRBV10-2 to TRBJ2-5, with 8 positions matching TRBD2. This CDR3 spans 16 amino acids. Trimming took 1 base from V and 4 from J; bases not matched to a gene: 8. Germline CDR1 reads WSHSY; CDR2 reads SAAADI. In nucleotides, the CDR3 is TGCGCCAGCAGTGAGTTCAGCGGGAGTATGGGAGAGACCCAGTACTTC. Encoded protein: CASSEFSGSMGETQYF.

The CDR3 coding sequence is TGCAGCGTTGCTGGGGACAGGGAGGCTTTCTTT. This encodes CSVAGDREAFF. The chain couples TRBV29-1 to TRBJ1-1, with 9 bases matching TRBD1. Germline loops: CDR1 SQVTM, CDR2 ANQGSEA. The CDR3 consists of 11 residues. Unmatched junction bases numbered 5, after V lost 4 bases and J lost 11 bases.

The V call is TRBV7-3, the J call TRBJ2-3, with D perhaps TRBD2 (6 bases). The V and J ends lost 0 bases and 3 bases respectively, with 7 bases between them. Germline V gene sequence: CDR1 SGHTA, CDR2 FQGTGA. This CDR3 is built from 14 residues. The CDR3 DNA sequence: TGTGCCAGCAGCTTAACGGCGGGAACAGATACGCAGTATTTT. Protein sequence: CASSLTAGTDTQYF.

This clonotype came up a few times. This chain uses TRBV4-2 with TRBJ2-1; D gene unclear. The CDR3 loop spans 16 amino acids. Germline V lookup: CDR1 LGHNA, CDR2 YNFKEQ. With 0 bases removed from V and 6 bases from J, the gap between germline ends came to 15 bases. CDR3 nucleotides: TGTGCCAGCAGCCAAGATGCTGGATGGCAGCTCAATGAGCAGTTCTTC. This sequence encodes CASSQDAGWQLNEQFF.